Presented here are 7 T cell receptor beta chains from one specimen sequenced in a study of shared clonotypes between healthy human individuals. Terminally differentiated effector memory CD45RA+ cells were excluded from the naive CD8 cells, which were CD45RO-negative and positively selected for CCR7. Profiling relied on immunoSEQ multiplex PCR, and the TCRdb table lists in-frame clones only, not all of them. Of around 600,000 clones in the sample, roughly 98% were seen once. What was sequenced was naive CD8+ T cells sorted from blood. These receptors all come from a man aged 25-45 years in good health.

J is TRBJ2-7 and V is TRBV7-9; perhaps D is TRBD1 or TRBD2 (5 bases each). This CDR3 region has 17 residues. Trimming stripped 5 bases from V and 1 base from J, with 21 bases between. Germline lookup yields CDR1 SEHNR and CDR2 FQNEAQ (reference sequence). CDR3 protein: CASSKLPGTEPSYEQYF. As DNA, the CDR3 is TGTGCCAGCAGCAAATTGCCCGGGACCGAACCTTCCTACGAGCAGTACTTC.

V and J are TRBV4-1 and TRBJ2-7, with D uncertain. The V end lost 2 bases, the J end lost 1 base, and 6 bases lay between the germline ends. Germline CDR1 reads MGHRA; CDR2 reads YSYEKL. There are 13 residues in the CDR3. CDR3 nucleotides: TGCGCCAGCAGCCAAATCTTGTCCTACGAGCAGTACTTC. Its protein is CASSQILSYEQYF.

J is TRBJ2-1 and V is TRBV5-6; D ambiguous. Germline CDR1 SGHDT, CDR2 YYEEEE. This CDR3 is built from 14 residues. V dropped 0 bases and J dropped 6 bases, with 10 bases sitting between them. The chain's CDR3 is CASSLESVFNEQFF. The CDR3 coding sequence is TGTGCCAGCAGCTTGGAAAGCGTTTTCAATGAGCAGTTCTTC.

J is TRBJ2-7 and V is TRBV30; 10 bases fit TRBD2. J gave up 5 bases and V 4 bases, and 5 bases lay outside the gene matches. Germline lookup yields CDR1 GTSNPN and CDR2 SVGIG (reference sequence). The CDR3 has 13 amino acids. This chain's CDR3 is CAWTSGSDDEQYF. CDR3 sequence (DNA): TGTGCCTGGACTAGCGGGAGTGACGACGAGCAGTACTTC.

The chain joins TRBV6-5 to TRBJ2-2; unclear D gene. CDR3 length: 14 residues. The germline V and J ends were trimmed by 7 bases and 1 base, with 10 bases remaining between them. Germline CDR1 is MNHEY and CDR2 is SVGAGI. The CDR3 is CASKVYLNTGELFF. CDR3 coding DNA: TGTGCCAGCAAGGTTTACTTGAACACCGGGGAGCTGTTTTTT.

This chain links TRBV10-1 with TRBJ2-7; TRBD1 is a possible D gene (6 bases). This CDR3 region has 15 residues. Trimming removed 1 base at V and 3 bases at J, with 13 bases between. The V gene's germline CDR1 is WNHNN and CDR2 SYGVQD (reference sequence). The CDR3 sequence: CASSEFGRGGYEQYF. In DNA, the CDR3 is TGCGCCAGCAGTGAGTTTGGCAGGGGTGGCTACGAGCAGTACTTC.

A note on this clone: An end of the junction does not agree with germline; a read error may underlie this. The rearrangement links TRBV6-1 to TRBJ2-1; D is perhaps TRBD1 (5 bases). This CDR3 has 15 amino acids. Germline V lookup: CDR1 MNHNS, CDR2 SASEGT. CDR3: CASREGVNYYNEQFF. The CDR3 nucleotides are TGTGCCAGCAGGGAAGGGGTAAATTACTACAATGAGCAGTTCTTC.